Listed below are T cell receptor beta chains from one sample, sequenced in a study of cytomegalovirus exposure and HLA in healthy donors. TCRdb's copy holds only in-frame clones and misses some; the assay was immunoSEQ multiplex PCR. The sample lists about 150,000 clones, about four fifths seen once, with roughly 8% in the top ten. What was sequenced was PBMCs. These receptors were obtained from a man under 40 in good health and CMV-seropositive. The CDR3 runs from the conserved cysteine through the conserved F or W. D genes are given only for firm matches. Size is omitted from some rows. Given values are once, few, many or a class for expanded clones.

j_call | d_call | v_call | clone_size | cdr3_nt | cdr3_aa
TRBJ2-7 | - | TRBV5-8 | - | TGTGCCAGCAGCTTGCAGGGGAGCGGGATTGCCTACGAGCAGTACTTC | CASSLQGSGIAYEQYF
TRBJ2-7 | - | TRBV5-1 | - | TGCGCCAGCAGCTTGGAACGGGGCGCGGGATTGGTCAACGAGCAGTACTTC | CASSLERGAGLVNEQYF
TRBJ2-1 | - | TRBV2 | - | TGTGCCAGCAGAAACAGGGATGGCTCCTACAATGAGCAGTTCTTC | CASRNRDGSYNEQFF
TRBJ2-2 | TRBD2 | TRBV5-4 | - | TGTGCCAGCAGCTTGGCCAGCGGGAGGGATACCGGGGAGCTGTTTTTT | CASSLASGRDTGELFF
TRBJ2-2 | - | TRBV30 | few | TGTGCCTGGAATACAGGTGTCGCCGGGGAGCTGTTTTTT | CAWNTGVAGELFF
TRBJ2-2 | - | TRBV27 | - | TGTGCCAGTAGCTGGGGGGCCGGGGAGCTGTTTTTT | CASSWGAGELFF
TRBJ2-3 | TRBD2 | TRBV9 | - | TGTGCCAGCAGCGTAGCAGGCGGGGGGGCAAAAGATACGCAGTATTTT | CASSVAGGGAKDTQYF
TRBJ2-7 | - | TRBV5-8 | once | TGTGCCAGCAGCTTGTACAGGTCCCACGAGCAGTACTTC | CASSLYRSHEQYF
TRBJ2-5 | - | TRBV7-2 | - | TGTGCCAGCAGCTTAGGGAGCCCTATAGGGGGACGCGAGACCCAGTACTTC | CASSLGSPIGGRETQYF
TRBJ2-2 | - | TRBV6-1 | - | TGTGCCAGCAGTGATATGCGTGGGAGGAGGACCGGGGAGCTGTTTTTT | CASSDMRGRRTGELFF
TRBJ1-5 | TRBD1 | TRBV27 | - | TGTGCCAGCAGTATGGGGACAGGGGGACAGCCCCAGCATTTT | CASSMGTGGQPQHF
TRBJ2-5 | - | TRBV9 | - | TGTGCCAGCAGCGCCAGGGTTTCACAAGAGACCCAGTACTTC | CASSARVSQETQYF
TRBJ2-3 | - | TRBV5-4 | - | TGTGCCAGCAGCTTGAGAGGGTCTAGCACAGATACGCAGTATTTT | CASSLRGSSTDTQYF
TRBJ1-5 | - | TRBV6-5 | - | TGTGCCAGCAGTCCCGGGAATCAGCCCCAGCATTTT | CASSPGNQPQHF
TRBJ1-2 | - | TRBV19 | - | TGTGCCAGTAGTGTACAGGGTTATGGCTACACCTTC | CASSVQGYGYTF
TRBJ2-7 | - | TRBV10-3 | - | TGTGCCATCCTAGACAGCGATACCTACGAGCAGTACTTC | CAILDSDTYEQYF
TRBJ1-3 | - | TRBV4-1 | - | TGCGCCAGCAGCCAAGCCGAGATCTCTGGAAACACCATATATTTT | CASSQAEISGNTIYF
TRBJ2-1 | TRBD1 | TRBV18 | - | TGTGCCAGCTCACTGATGGGACAGGGAGTGATCTCCTACAATGAGCAGTTCTTC | CASSLMGQGVISYNEQFF
TRBJ2-5 | TRBD2 | TRBV11-1 | few | TGTGCCAGCAGCCCCTCGGGACTAGCGGGAGCGGAGACCCAGTACTTC | CASSPSGLAGAETQYF
TRBJ1-1 | TRBD1 | TRBV7-2 | once | TGTGCCAGCAGCAAAAGACAGGGGGCGAGGAACACTGAAGCTTTCTTT | CASSKRQGARNTEAFF
TRBJ1-5 | TRBD1 | TRBV9 | - | TGTGCCAGCAGCATTTCCGGGACAGACAATCAGCCCCAGCATTTT | CASSISGTDNQPQHF
TRBJ1-4 | TRBD1 | TRBV6-1 | few | TGTGCCAGCAGTCGCGGGACAGCCTATGAAAAACTGTTTTTT | CASSRGTAYEKLFF
TRBJ2-7 | - | TRBV9 | few | TGTGCCAGCAGCGTTCGGGACACCGGCTACTCCGAGCAGTACTTC | CASSVRDTGYSEQYF
TRBJ2-2 | TRBD2 | TRBV29-1 | - | TGCAGCGCCGGAGGGACTAGCGGGCTTGCAAACACCGGGGAGCTGTTTTTT | CSAGGTSGLANTGELFF
TRBJ1-2 | TRBD1 | TRBV15 | - | TGTGCCACCAGCAGATTAACAGGGGAGGCTCTTGGCTACACCTTC | CATSRLTGEALGYTF
TRBJ1-2 | - | TRBV30 | - | TGTGCCTGGGTCAGAGGGGGAGATGGCTACACCTTC | CAWVRGGDGYTF
TRBJ1-2 | TRBD1 | TRBV9 | - | TGTGCCAGCACCCAGACAGGGAACTATGGCTACACCTTC | CASTQTGNYGYTF
TRBJ2-2 | - | TRBV11-2 | - | TGTGCCAGCAGCCTCGGGGTCACCGGGGAGCTGTTTTTT | CASSLGVTGELFF
TRBJ2-4 | - | TRBV7-2 | - | TGTGCCAGCAGCTTCAAAGCCAAAAACATTCAGTACTTC | CASSFKAKNIQYF
TRBJ2-7 | - | TRBV2 | once | TGTGCCAGCAGTGAACGGACAGCAGCTTACGAGCAGTACTTC | CASSERTAAYEQYF
TRBJ1-1 | TRBD1 | TRBV10-3 | - | TGTGCCACCCACAGGGGTTTGCGCACTGAAGCTTTCTTT | CATHRGLRTEAFF
TRBJ2-3 | TRBD2 | TRBV5-8 | - | TGTGCCAGCAGCTTCTTGACTAGCGGGGGGACCACTCCCACAGATACGCAGTATTTT | CASSFLTSGGTTPTDTQYF
TRBJ1-5 | - | TRBV27 | - | TGTGCCGGGGGCGTCAGGCAGCCCCAGCATTTT | CAGGVRQPQHF
TRBJ1-5 | - | TRBV5-1 | once | TGCGCCAGCAGCTTGGCGGGGGATAGCAATCAGCCCCAGCATTTT | CASSLAGDSNQPQHF
TRBJ1-2 | TRBD1 | TRBV11-2 | - | TGTGCCAGCAGCTTGAGGACAGGGAATGGCTACACCTTC | CASSLRTGNGYTF
TRBJ1-1 | - | TRBV7-2 | - | TGTGCCAGCAGCTCTCAAAAGGGGCTTGAAGCTTTCTTT | CASSSQKGLEAFF
TRBJ1-1 | - | TRBV28 | - | TGTGCCAGCACCTTGGGGGGGGTGGGCACTGAAGCTTTCTTT | CASTLGGVGTEAFF
TRBJ2-7 | - | TRBV11-2 | - | TGTGCCAGCAGCCAAGACGGGTTTAGGCGTGTCTTC | CASSQDGFRRVF
TRBJ1-1 | - | TRBV7-8 | - | TGTGCCAGCAGCTTATCAGGGAATGAAGCTTTCTTT | CASSLSGNEAFF
TRBJ2-7 | TRBD1 | TRBV11-1 | - | TGTGCCAGCAGCTTAGCAAGCCCAACAGGGGGCAGGCCTTACGAGCAGTACTTC | CASSLASPTGGRPYEQYF
TRBJ2-5 | - | TRBV5-4 | - | TGTGCCAGCAGCTTGGAAGGGGTTGCGGAGACCCAGTACTTC | CASSLEGVAETQYF
TRBJ1-1 | - | TRBV14 | - | TGTGCCAGCAGCGAGAGTTCGATAGCTAGAAACACTGAAGCTTTCTTT | CASSESSIARNTEAFF
TRBJ2-5 | TRBD2 | TRBV6-6 | - | TGTGCCAGCAGTTATGTGGCTAGCGGGGAAAAAGAGACCCAGTACTTC | CASSYVASGEKETQYF
TRBJ2-3 | - | TRBV13 | - | TGTGCCAGCAGCTACAACAGGGTGGCGAGCACAGATACGCAGTATTTT | CASSYNRVASTDTQYF
TRBJ2-6 | TRBD1 | TRBV11-2 | - | TGTGCCAGCAGCGACGACAGGGTTGGGGCCAACGTCCTGACTTTC | CASSDDRVGANVLTF
TRBJ2-7 | TRBD2 | TRBV9 | - | TGTGCCAGCAGCGTAGTTAGCGGGGGAGGAGAGCAGTACTTC | CASSVVSGGGEQYF
TRBJ2-1 | - | TRBV6-5 | - | TGTGCCAGCAGTCTAGCAATCTCCTACAATGAGCAGTTCTTC | CASSLAISYNEQFF
TRBJ2-7 | TRBD2 | TRBV2 | - | TGTGCCAGCAGTCCCCTTACTAGCGGGGGTGGCTACGAGCAGTACTTC | CASSPLTSGGGYEQYF
TRBJ1-2 | - | TRBV28 | - | TGTGCCAGCAGTCCTGGGGGGGGCGGGGGTGGCTACACCTTC | CASSPGGGGGGYTF